A selection of T cell receptor beta chains follows, all from one sample in a study of response to subunit inactivated influenza vaccine. Each CDR3 protein is one row after TCRdb ran MiXCR on the RT-PCR reads. The sample shows hundreds of thousands of distinct CDR3 sequences, more than 10% of them seen only once. The sequenced sample was non-naive T cells sorted from PBMCs, obtained roughly 15 days before vaccination. Source of these receptors: a man between 45 and 60 years old who received an inactivated influenza vaccine. Each CDR3 is given with its conserved first and last residue. D genes are given only for firm matches. Part of the rows lack a size; the others show once, few, many or a class for expanded clones.

TRBV20-1	TRBJ2-3	TRBD2	NA	TGCAGTGCTCAGACTAGCGGGAGAGCAGATACGCAGTATTTT	CSAQTSGRADTQYF
TRBV6-5	TRBJ2-5	TRBD1	NA	TGTGCCAGCAGTTTAAGACAGGGGGCGAGGGAGACCCAGTACTTC	CASSLRQGARETQYF
TRBV2	TRBJ1-2	NA	NA	TGTGCCAGCAGTGAAGCGGCGGTGGATGGCTACACCTTC	CASSEAAVDGYTF
TRBV5-1	TRBJ2-1	TRBD2	few	TGCGCCAGCAGCTCGGGACTAGCGGTTTTAAGCTCCTACAATGAGCAGTTCTTC	CASSSGLAVLSSYNEQFF
TRBV5-1	TRBJ2-2	NA	many	TGCGCCAGCAGGTCTGGCGGGGCGTCGAACACCGGGGAGCTGTTTTTT	CASRSGGASNTGELFF
TRBV5-1	TRBJ1-2	NA	few	TGCGCCAGCAGCCCTGCTCCAGCGAAAACATGGGGCTACACCTTC	CASSPAPAKTWGYTF
TRBV25-1	TRBJ2-5	NA	NA	TGTGCCAGCAGTACCGAGAGAGGGACAAGCCCCCAAGAGATCCAGTACTTC	CASSTERGTSPQEIQYF
TRBV20-1	TRBJ2-3	NA	NA	TGCAGTGCTCCGGGCCCAGGGAGCACAGATACGCAGTATTTT	CSAPGPGSTDTQYF
TRBV3-1	TRBJ2-1	NA	many	TGTGCCAGCAGCCAAGATTGGCCTTACAATGAGCAGTTCTTC	CASSQDWPYNEQFF
TRBV12-5	TRBJ2-7	NA	few	TGTGCTAGTGGTTTGGGGGGTGAGACCTACGAGCAGTACTTC	CASGLGGETYEQYF
TRBV12-3/TRBV12-4	TRBJ1-6	NA	many	TGTGCCAGCAGTTTAGACTCCTATAATTCACCCCTCCACTTT	CASSLDSYNSPLHF
TRBV5-1	TRBJ2-1	TRBD2	many	TGCGCCAGCAGCTTGTGGCGGGGGGGGTCCTACAATGAGCAGTTCTTC	CASSLWRGGSYNEQFF
TRBV29-1	TRBJ2-1	TRBD2	NA	TGCAGCGTTGAGCGTGCCGTTGGGGGACTATCCCCGAGGGAGCAGTTCTTC	CSVERAVGGLSPREQFF
TRBV12-3/TRBV12-4	TRBJ1-2	NA	few	TGTGCCAGCAGTTTAGGGGCAGGGAGTGGTTATGGCTACACCTTC	CASSLGAGSGYGYTF
TRBV20-1	TRBJ2-1	TRBD2	few	TGCAGTGCTAGCTTGGCGGGAGGGACCTATGGTGAGCAGTTCTTC	CSASLAGGTYGEQFF
TRBV7-2	TRBJ2-3	NA	few	TGTGCCAGCACCCCTGGGGACCGGAATACGCAGTATTTT	CASTPGDRNTQYF
TRBV6-2/TRBV6-3	TRBJ2-3	NA	NA	TGTGCCAGCAGTTACGGACGGGCACTATCTGGGTTCGGTGATACGCAGTATTTT	CASSYGRALSGFGDTQYF
TRBV6-6	TRBJ1-2	NA	few	TGTGCCAGCAGGCCGGGGGGAGACTATGGCTACACCTTC	CASRPGGDYGYTF
TRBV5-4	TRBJ2-7	TRBD1	few	TGTGCCAGCAGTTCCGGGACAGGGGGCTCCGAGCAGTACTTC	CASSSGTGGSEQYF
TRBV3-1	TRBJ2-5	TRBD2	few	TGTGCCAGCAGCCAAGATCACCAAGCGGGGAAGACCCAGTACTTC	CASSQDHQAGKTQYF
TRBV10-3	TRBJ2-3	TRBD2	NA	TGTGCCATTGGGACTAGCGGGCGATCAGATACGCAGTATTTT	CAIGTSGRSDTQYF
TRBV6-1	TRBJ2-1	NA	few	TGTGCCACCGACACCTACAATGAGCAGTTCTTC	CATDTYNEQFF
TRBV11-2	TRBJ2-7	TRBD1	few	TGTGCCAGCAGCTCCCTACAGGGGGTATCCTACGAGCAGTACTTC	CASSSLQGVSYEQYF
TRBV6-5	TRBJ2-1	NA	NA	TGTGCCAGCAGTTACAGAAGGGGTCACAATGAGCAGTTCTTC	CASSYRRGHNEQFF
TRBV5-1	TRBJ2-1	NA	NA	TGCGCCAGCAGCCAGCTCGCTGAGCAGTTCTTC	CASSQLAEQFF
TRBV7-7	TRBJ2-7	NA	NA	TGTGCCAGCAGCTTAAACCCAATGGTACTTTACGAGCAGTACTTC	CASSLNPMVLYEQYF
TRBV7-2	TRBJ2-5	NA	NA	TGTGCCAGCACACGGGGGAGTTCGGAGACCCAGTACTTC	CASTRGSSETQYF
TRBV5-1	TRBJ2-1	NA	many	TGCGCCAGCAGCGTAAGCGGGCTTACCTACAATGAGCAGTTCTTC	CASSVSGLTYNEQFF
TRBV4-1	TRBJ2-3	NA	NA	TGCGCCAGCAGCCATGAACAGGGAGTCCTCACAGATACGCAGTATTTT	CASSHEQGVLTDTQYF
TRBV29-1	TRBJ2-5	NA	few	TGCAGCGTTGATGGGACTCGAGAGACCCAGTACTTC	CSVDGTRETQYF
TRBV30	TRBJ1-2	NA	NA	TGTGCCTGGAGGTCACGCGGATTGGGCTATGGCTACACCTTC	CAWRSRGLGYGYTF
TRBV29-1	TRBJ2-1	TRBD1	many	TGCAGCGTTGAAAAGGGGGCAAGCAATGAGCAGTTCTTC	CSVEKGASNEQFF
TRBV6-1	TRBJ1-5	TRBD1	NA	TGTGCCAGCCGGGGACAGGGGGCAGGTCAGCCCCAGCATTTT	CASRGQGAGQPQHF
TRBV6-5	TRBJ2-7	TRBD2	NA	TGTGCCAGCAGTTACTCGAGACTAGCGGAAGGGTACGAGCAGTACTTC	CASSYSRLAEGYEQYF
TRBV6-2/TRBV6-3	TRBJ1-5	NA	NA	TGTGCCAGCAGCAACTCGGGGGCCTGGGGGGGCGGGCAGCCCCAGCATTTT	CASSNSGAWGGGQPQHF
TRBV15	TRBJ1-1	NA	few	TGTGCCACCAGCAGAGGCGGACAGAACACTGAAGCTTTCTTT	CATSRGGQNTEAFF
TRBV7-2	TRBJ1-3	NA	NA	TGTGCCAGCAGCTTAGTGTCTGGCAGGCGATCGGGAAACACCATATATTTT	CASSLVSGRRSGNTIYF
TRBV20-1	TRBJ1-3	NA	few	TGCAGTGCTCCGTTTCCCAGCTCTGGAAACACCATATATTTT	CSAPFPSSGNTIYF
TRBV7-2	TRBJ2-5	NA	NA	TGTGCCAGCAGCAAGACAGGTTTAGCGGAGACCCAGTACTTC	CASSKTGLAETQYF
TRBV5-1	TRBJ2-7	TRBD1	many	TGCGCCAGCAGCTTGGTTGGGACAGGGAAGGACGAGCAGTACTTC	CASSLVGTGKDEQYF
TRBV24-1	TRBJ2-7	TRBD2	many	TGTGCCACCAGTGATTCCCTTGCAAGCGGGGACGAGCAGTACTTC	CATSDSLASGDEQYF